Listed below are T cell receptor beta chains from one sample, sequenced in a study of blood T cell repertoires in COVID-19. Here immunoSEQ multiplex PCR was the method, and the copy in TCRdb shows in-frame clones only, minus some. The sample has some 270,000 clones; 65% to 85% are singletons. Sequencing was done on a sample of peripheral blood. All receptors derive from a person aged 70 to 79 with COVID-19, enrolled during active disease. The CDR3 runs from the conserved cysteine through the conserved F or W. The order of the fields is clone size, D gene, J gene, V gene, CDR3 protein, CDR3 DNA. The D gene is left open where the match is weak. Clone sizes are given selectively: once, few, many, or a class where the clone is expanded.

abundance: NA; d_gene: NA; j_gene: TRBJ1-5; v_gene: TRBV24-1; CDR3aa: CATAGGNQPQHF; CDR3nt: TGTGCCACCGCCGGAGGCAATCAGCCCCAGCATTTT
abundance: NA; d_gene: TRBD1; j_gene: TRBJ1-3; v_gene: TRBV2; CDR3aa: CASSEARVGTGRTSGNTIYF; CDR3nt: TGTGCCAGCAGTGAAGCGCGGGTCGGGACAGGGCGGACGAGTGGAAACACCATATATTTT
abundance: NA; d_gene: TRBD1; j_gene: TRBJ2-7; v_gene: TRBV2; CDR3aa: CASSIDRGRFSEQYF; CDR3nt: TGTGCCAGCAGTATTGACAGGGGGCGATTCTCCGAGCAGTACTTC
abundance: NA; d_gene: NA; j_gene: TRBJ2-3; v_gene: TRBV15; CDR3aa: CATRLLASGTDTQYF; CDR3nt: TGTGCCACCAGACTCTTGGCTAGCGGCACAGATACGCAGTATTTT
abundance: NA; d_gene: NA; j_gene: TRBJ1-1; v_gene: TRBV19; CDR3aa: CASSIVLARRTEAFF; CDR3nt: TGTGCCAGTAGTATAGTATTGGCCCGGAGGACTGAAGCTTTCTTT
abundance: once; d_gene: TRBD1; j_gene: TRBJ1-1; v_gene: TRBV19; CDR3aa: CASRRRGQGWGDTEAFF; CDR3nt: TGTGCCAGTAGACGGCGAGGACAGGGATGGGGGGACACTGAAGCTTTCTTT
abundance: NA; d_gene: NA; j_gene: TRBJ1-1; v_gene: TRBV15; CDR3aa: CATSVRGIEAFF; CDR3nt: TGTGCCACCAGCGTTCGGGGGATTGAAGCTTTCTTT
abundance: once; d_gene: NA; j_gene: TRBJ2-5; v_gene: TRBV5-6; CDR3aa: CASSLALTEETQYF; CDR3nt: TGTGCCAGCAGCTTGGCCCTCACGGAAGAGACCCAGTACTTC
abundance: NA; d_gene: TRBD1; j_gene: TRBJ2-5; v_gene: TRBV13; CDR3aa: CASSLGQPETQYF; CDR3nt: TGTGCCAGCAGCTTGGGACAGCCGGAGACCCAGTACTTC
abundance: NA; d_gene: TRBD1; j_gene: TRBJ2-3; v_gene: TRBV7-7; CDR3aa: CASSPGTGVRTDTQYF; CDR3nt: TGTGCCAGCAGCCCCGGGACAGGGGTTAGGACAGATACGCAGTATTTT